This T cell receptor beta chain emerged from a study of PD-1 blockade in classical Hodgkin lymphoma. TCRdb's copy holds only in-frame clones and misses some; the assay was immunoSEQ multiplex PCR. The profile covers 89,000 or so clones, with about nine tenths appearing a single time and roughly 3% taken by the ten largest. This clone was seen a single time. The germline V gene has CDR1 MNHEY and CDR2 SVGAGI. The CDR3 contains 14 residues. With V trimmed by 7 bases and J by 0 bases, 3 bases remained unmatched. Each of the patients experienced relapse following autologous stem cell transplantation, and their brentuximab vedotin exposure differed.

The TCR was taken from a human donor with classical Hodgkin lymphoma. The sample was peripheral blood mononuclear cells (PBMCs), taken before the second cycle of nivolumab. The chain links TRBV6-5 to TRBJ2-1; the match to TRBD2 covers 7 bases. The CDR3 region has the DNA TGTGCCAGCAAGGGAGGGCTCTCCTACAATGAGCAGTTCTTC. Protein product: CASKGGLSYNEQFF.